Each of the 2 T cell receptor beta chains below was sequenced from the same sample in a study of T-cell memory formation after mild COVID-19. TCRdb called the 5' RACE reads again in MiXCR, with one record for every CDR3 protein. The sample holds 120,000 to 150,000 distinct CDR3 sequences, roughly 6.3% seen once. Sequenced input: PBMCs or a T cell subset sorted from them (not recorded which). These receptors all stem from an adult woman who had mild COVID-19 (a few samples of this study predate the infection). Cell type and time point are not known.

Ten or more counts support this clonotype. This rearrangement joins TRBV7-2 to TRBJ1-2; D is undetermined. V lost 4 bases to trimming and J lost 8 bases, with 14 bases between them. Germline V lookup: CDR1 SGHTA, CDR2 FQGNSA. The CDR3 length is 13 residues. CDR3 residues: CASSSFPEGGYTF. DNA of the CDR3: TGTGCCAGCAGCTCCTTCCCGGAGGGCGGCTACACCTTC.

This clonotype was detected many times. The rearrangement links TRBV4-2 to TRBJ2-1, with a possible D match to TRBD2 (6 bases). Germline V gene sequence: CDR1 LGHNA, CDR2 YNFKEQ. Trimming removed 1 base at V and 3 bases at J, with 13 bases between. The CDR3 length is 16 residues. CDR3 nucleotides: TGTGCCAGCAGCCAAGTCGCGCTAGCGTACTACAATGAGCAGTTCTTC. The encoded protein is CASSQVALAYYNEQFF.